This T cell receptor (beta chain) was identified in a study of human T cells and chemical hapten exposure. Study overall: Patients were given diphenylcyclopropenone on the scalp weekly across the roughly 24-week study. Patches with 0.01% DPC went on the upper back, and the tests were read at 6 days.

This clonotype has ten or more counts. The length of the CDR3 is 17 residues. V dropped 5 bases and J dropped 0 bases, with 20 bases sitting between them. Time point denoted: patch test 3, about 24 weeks after DPC sensitization. Regarding treatment: therapeutic diphenylcyclopropenone sensitization with weekly scalp DPC. Donation of samples came from alopecia patients who were 18 to 70 years old and suitable for DPC. The study extracted total RNA from unfractionated whole blood. TCRdb ran MiXCR on the RACE reads and lists one entry per CDR3 protein. Of roughly 90,000 distinct CDR3 sequences in the sample, roughly 10% are singletons; the top ten hold more than 1%.

This sequence originates from a woman in her thirties with alopecia areata. Some clones in this sample may be carry-over from other donors' samples. Sequenced here: whole blood, sampled in connection with sensitization to the hapten diphenylcyclopropenone (DPC). This sequence joins TRBV12-3 or TRBV12-4 and TRBJ2-7, with D perhaps TRBD1 (5 bases). The CDR3 sequence: CASSPPQLGPLSYEQYF. The CDR3 nucleotides read TGTGCCAGCAGTCCTCCCCAGTTGGGGCCACTCTCCTACGAGCAGTACTTC.